This TCR beta chain derives from a study of cytomegalovirus exposure and HLA in healthy donors. Across the whole study: Out of 150 million to 200 million T cells, an earlier analysis found roughly 110 million unique TCR beta sequences in total. Caucasian-associated ancestry cluster membership applied to less than 85% of several hundred genotyped donors.

With 5 bases clipped from V and 4 bases from J, the junction kept 7 bases outside the gene matches. The CDR3 has 16 residues. CDR1 is SGHVS and CDR2 is FNYEAQ in the germline V gene. PCR involved 60 Vbeta and 13 Jbeta primers. TCRdb keeps only in-frame clones here, not all; method: immunoSEQ multiplex PCR. The sample lists fewer than 150,000 clones, around 73% occurring once. Sequenced: PBMCs. The sequence was collected from a man between 45 and 60 years old in good health and CMV-seronegative. This chain links TRBV7-6 with TRBJ2-5; 13 positions agree with TRBD2. This CDR3 is CASSHRLAGGTETQYF. In nucleotides, the CDR3 is TGTGCCAGCAGCCACAGACTAGCGGGAGGTACAGAGACCCAGTACTTC.